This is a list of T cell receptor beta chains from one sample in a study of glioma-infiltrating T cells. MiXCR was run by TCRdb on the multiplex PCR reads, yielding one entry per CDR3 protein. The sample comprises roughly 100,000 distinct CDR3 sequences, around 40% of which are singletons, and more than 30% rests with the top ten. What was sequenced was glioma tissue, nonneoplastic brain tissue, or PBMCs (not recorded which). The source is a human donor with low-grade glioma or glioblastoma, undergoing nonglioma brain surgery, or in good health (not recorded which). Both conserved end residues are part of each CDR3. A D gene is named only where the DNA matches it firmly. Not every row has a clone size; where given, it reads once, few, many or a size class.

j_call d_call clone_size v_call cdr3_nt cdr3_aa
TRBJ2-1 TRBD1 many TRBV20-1 TGCAGTGCTATTCGGGACAGGGGCTACAATGAGCAGTTCTTC CSAIRDRGYNEQFF
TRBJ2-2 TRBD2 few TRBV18 TGTGCCAGCTCACCACTTACGGGACTAGCATTGAACACCGGGGAGCTGTTTTTT CASSPLTGLALNTGELFF
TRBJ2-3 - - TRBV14 TGTGCCAGCAGCCAAGATTCGAAGGCTTTCCCATATACGCAGTACTTT CASSQDSKAFPYTQYF
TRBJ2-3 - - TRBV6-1 TGTGCCAGCGTTGAAGAGGGAGGAGGCGCAGATACGCAGTATTTT CASVEEGGGADTQYF
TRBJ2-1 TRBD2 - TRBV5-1 TGCGCCAGCAGCTCTGGACTAGCGGGAGGGCTAAGGGATGAGCAGTTCTTC CASSSGLAGGLRDEQFF
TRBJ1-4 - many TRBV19 TGTGCCAGTAGTAAGGACTTACTCAATGAAAAACTGTTTTTT CASSKDLLNEKLFF
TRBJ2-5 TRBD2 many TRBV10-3 TGTGCCATCAGTGAATTAGCGGGGGGGCAAGAGACCCAGTACTTC CAISELAGGQETQYF
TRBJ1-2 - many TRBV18 TGTGCCAGCTCCCCCGGTGGCAACTATGGCTACACCTTC CASSPGGNYGYTF
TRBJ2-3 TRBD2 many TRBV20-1 TGCAGTGCTAGTCCCCTAGCGGGAGGAGAGGGAGATACGCAGTATTTT CSASPLAGGEGDTQYF
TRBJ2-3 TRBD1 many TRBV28 TGTGCCAGCAGTTTATACCCCGGGACAGAAATGACAGATACGCAGTATTTT CASSLYPGTEMTDTQYF
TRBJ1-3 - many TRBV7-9 TGTGCCAGCAGCTTAAGTACCTCCTCTGGAAACACCATATATTTT CASSLSTSSGNTIYF
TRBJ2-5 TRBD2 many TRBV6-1 TGTGCCAGCAGAAGCGAGCGGGGGGGCCGAGAGACCCAGTACTTC CASRSERGGRETQYF
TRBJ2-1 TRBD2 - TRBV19 TGTGCCAGTAGGGAGCTAGCGGGAGGATACAATGAGCAGTTCTTC CASRELAGGYNEQFF